This TCR beta chain was sequenced in a study of cytomegalovirus exposure and HLA in healthy donors. The CDR3 length is 12 residues. V was clipped by 6 bases and J by 8 bases, with 13 bases between them. Germline lookup yields CDR1 MDHEN and CDR2 SYDVKM. The primer mix had 60 Vbeta and 13 Jbeta primers. Measured with immunoSEQ multiplex PCR; TCRdb has only the in-frame clones, and not every one. Of about 130,000 clones listed, around 63% were seen once; the top ten hold over 1.5%. This clone was detected a few times. This sequence was found in a human donor in good health. The sample comprised PBMCs. The chain uses TRBV28 and TRBJ1-1; no firm D call. This CDR3 reads CASRSPAQEAFF. The CDR3 DNA is TGTGCCAGCAGATCCCCCGCCCAGGAAGCTTTCTTT. The entire variable domain, with the rest obtained from reference TRBV28 and TRBJ1-1, is as follows: DVKVTQSSRYLVKRTGEKVFLECVQDMDHENMFWYRQDPGLGLRLIYFSYDVKMKEKGDIPEGYSVSREKKERFSLILESASTNQTSMYLCASRSPAQEAFFGQGTRLTVV.